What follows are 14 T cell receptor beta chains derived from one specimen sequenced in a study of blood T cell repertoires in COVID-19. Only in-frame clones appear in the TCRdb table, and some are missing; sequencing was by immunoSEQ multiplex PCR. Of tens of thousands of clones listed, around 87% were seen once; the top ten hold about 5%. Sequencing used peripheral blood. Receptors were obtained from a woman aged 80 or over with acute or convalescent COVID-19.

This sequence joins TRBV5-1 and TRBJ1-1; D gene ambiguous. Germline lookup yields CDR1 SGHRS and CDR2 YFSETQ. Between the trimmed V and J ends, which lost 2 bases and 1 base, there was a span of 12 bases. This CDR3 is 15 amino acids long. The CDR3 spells CASSLNSPGNTEAFF. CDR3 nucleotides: TGCGCCAGCAGCTTAAATTCTCCGGGGAACACTGAAGCTTTCTTT. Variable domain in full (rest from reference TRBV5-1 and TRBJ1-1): KAGVTQTPRYLIKTRGQQVTLSCSPISGHRSVSWYQQTPGQGLQFLFEYFSETQRNKGNFPGRFSGRQFSNSRSEMNVSTLELGDSALYLCASSLNSPGNTEAFFGQGTRLTVV.

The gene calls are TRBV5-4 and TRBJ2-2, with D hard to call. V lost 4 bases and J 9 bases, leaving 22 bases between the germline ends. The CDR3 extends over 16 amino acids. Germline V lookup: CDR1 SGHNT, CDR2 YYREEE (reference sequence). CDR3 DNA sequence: TGTGCCAGCAGCCCTGGTGGGTCAGAGGTCCAGCGGGAGCTGTTTTTT. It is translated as CASSPGGSEVQRELFF.

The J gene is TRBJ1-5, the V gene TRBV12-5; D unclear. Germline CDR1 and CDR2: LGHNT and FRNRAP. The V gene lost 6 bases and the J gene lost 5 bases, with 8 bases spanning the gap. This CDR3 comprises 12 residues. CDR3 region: CASGQTDQPQHF. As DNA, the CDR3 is TGTGCTAGTGGACAGACGGATCAGCCCCAGCATTTT.

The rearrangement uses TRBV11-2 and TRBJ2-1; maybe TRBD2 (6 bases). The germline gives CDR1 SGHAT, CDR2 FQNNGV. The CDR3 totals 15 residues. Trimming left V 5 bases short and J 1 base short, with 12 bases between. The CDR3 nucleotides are TGTGCCAGCAGCCTACGACGGGGGTCCTACAATGAGCAGTTCTTC. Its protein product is CASSLRRGSYNEQFF.

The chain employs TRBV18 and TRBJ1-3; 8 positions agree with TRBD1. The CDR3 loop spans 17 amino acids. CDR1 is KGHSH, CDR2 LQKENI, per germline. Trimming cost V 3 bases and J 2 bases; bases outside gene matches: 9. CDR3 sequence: CASSPPVGQGPGNTIYF. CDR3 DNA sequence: TGTGCCAGCTCACCCCCCGTCGGACAGGGACCTGGAAACACCATATATTTT.

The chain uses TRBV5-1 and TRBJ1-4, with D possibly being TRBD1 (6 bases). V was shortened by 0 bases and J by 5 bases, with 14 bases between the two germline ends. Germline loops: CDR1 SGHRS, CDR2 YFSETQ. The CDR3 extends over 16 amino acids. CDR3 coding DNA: TGCGCCAGCAGCTTGGCCCCGGCAGGGGCAAATGAAAAACTGTTTTTT. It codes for CASSLAPAGANEKLFF.

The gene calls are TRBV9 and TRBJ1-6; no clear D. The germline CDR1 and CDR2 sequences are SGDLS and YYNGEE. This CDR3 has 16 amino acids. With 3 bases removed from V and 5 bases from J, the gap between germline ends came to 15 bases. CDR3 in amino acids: CASSGRSLYNNSPLHF. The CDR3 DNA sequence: TGTGCCAGCAGCGGGAGGTCCTTGTATAATAATTCACCCCTCCACTTT. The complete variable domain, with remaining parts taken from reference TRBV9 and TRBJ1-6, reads DSGVTQTPKHLITATGQRVTLRCSPRSGDLSVYWYQQSLDQGLQFLIQYYNGEERAKGNILERFSAQQFPDLHSELNLSSLELGDSALYFCASSGRSLYNNSPLHFGNGTRLTVT.

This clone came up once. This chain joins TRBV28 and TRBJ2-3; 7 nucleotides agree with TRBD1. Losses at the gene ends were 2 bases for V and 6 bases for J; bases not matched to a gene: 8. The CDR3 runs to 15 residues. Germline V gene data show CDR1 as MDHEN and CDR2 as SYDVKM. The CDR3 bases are TGTGCCAGCAGTTTAAGAGGGCAGGGGGTCGATACGCAGTATTTT. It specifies CASSLRGQGVDTQYF.

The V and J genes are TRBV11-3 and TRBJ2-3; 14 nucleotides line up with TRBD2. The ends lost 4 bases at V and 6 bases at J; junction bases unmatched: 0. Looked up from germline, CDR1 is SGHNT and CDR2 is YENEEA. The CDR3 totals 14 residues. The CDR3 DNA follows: TGTGCCAGCAGCTGGACTAGCGGGAGGGATACGCAGTATTTT. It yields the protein CASSWTSGRDTQYF.

In nucleotides, the CDR3 is TGTGCCAGCAGTCCCTCCCCACTAGCGGGATACTGGAATGAGCAGTTCTTC. Amino acids: CASSPSPLAGYWNEQFF. V gene TRBV6-6 combines with J gene TRBJ2-1; 10 positions match TRBD2. The V gene end was trimmed by 5 bases and the J gene end by 7 bases; junction bases not matched to a gene: 14. CDR3 length equals 17 residues. Germline V gene lookup returns CDR1 MNHNY and CDR2 SVGAGI (reference sequence).

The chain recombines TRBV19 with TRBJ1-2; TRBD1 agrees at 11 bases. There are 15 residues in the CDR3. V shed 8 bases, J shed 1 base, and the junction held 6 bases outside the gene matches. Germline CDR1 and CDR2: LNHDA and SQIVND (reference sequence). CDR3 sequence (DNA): TGTGCCAGTGTCCGGACAGGGGGCCATAACTATGGCTACACCTTC. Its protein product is CASVRTGGHNYGYTF.

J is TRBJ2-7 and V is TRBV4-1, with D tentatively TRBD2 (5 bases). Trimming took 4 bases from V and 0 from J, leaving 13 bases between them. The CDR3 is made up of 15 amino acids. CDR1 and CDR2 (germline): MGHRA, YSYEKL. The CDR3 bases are TGCGCCAGCAGCCGGAGAGCGGAAATCTCCTACGAGCAGTACTTC. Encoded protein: CASSRRAEISYEQYF.

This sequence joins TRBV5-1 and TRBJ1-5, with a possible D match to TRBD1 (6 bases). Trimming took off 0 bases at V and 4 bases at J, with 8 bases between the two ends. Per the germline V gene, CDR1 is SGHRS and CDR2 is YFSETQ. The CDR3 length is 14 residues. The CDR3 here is CASSLAGENQPQHF. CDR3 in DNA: TGCGCCAGCAGCTTGGCAGGGGAGAATCAGCCCCAGCATTTT. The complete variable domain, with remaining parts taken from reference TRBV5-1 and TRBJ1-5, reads KAGVTQTPRYLIKTRGQQVTLSCSPISGHRSVSWYQQTPGQGLQFLFEYFSETQRNKGNFPGRFSGRQFSNSRSEMNVSTLELGDSALYLCASSLAGENQPQHFGDGTRLSIL.

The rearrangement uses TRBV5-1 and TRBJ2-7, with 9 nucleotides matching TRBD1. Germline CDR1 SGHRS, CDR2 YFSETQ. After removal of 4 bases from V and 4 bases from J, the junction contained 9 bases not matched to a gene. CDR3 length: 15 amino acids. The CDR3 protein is CASSLRQGGLYEQYF. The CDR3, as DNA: TGCGCCAGCAGCCTTCGACAGGGGGGTTTATACGAGCAGTACTTC. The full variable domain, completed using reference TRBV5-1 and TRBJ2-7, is KAGVTQTPRYLIKTRGQQVTLSCSPISGHRSVSWYQQTPGQGLQFLFEYFSETQRNKGNFPGRFSGRQFSNSRSEMNVSTLELGDSALYLCASSLRQGGLYEQYFGPGTRLTVT.